The sample holds one count of the clone carrying this T cell receptor beta chain. Antigen specificity is unknown. A second PCR, run for roughly 7 to 11 cycles, used a sample-barcoded 5' primer plus a J-beta primer mix. All samples yielded 2.5 million or more CDR3-containing paired-end reads. TCRdb itself ran the 5' RACE reads through MiXCR, one entry per CDR3 protein. The sample records roughly 700,000 distinct CDR3 sequences, around half being singletons. Every donor provided roughly 9.1 milliliters of peripheral blood. Each sample provided at least 5 micrograms of extracted total RNA. The sample comes from a study of blood T cells in healthy people across ages. Looked up from germline, CDR1 is SGHRS and CDR2 is YFSETQ. CDR3 size: 17 residues. Trimming took off 0 bases at V and 11 bases at J, with 26 bases between the two ends. General study results and limits: In the absence of known donor CMV status, changes in expanded clonotypes were possibly confounded.

Sequencing was done on a sample of blood. The chain recombines TRBV5-1 with TRBJ2-5; D is uncertain. The sequence derives from an older woman in good health. The CDR3 DNA follows: TGCGCCAGCAGCTTGGAGGCCTACATCAAACGTACCAATGAGCAGTACTTC. It codes for CASSLEAYIKRTNEQYF.